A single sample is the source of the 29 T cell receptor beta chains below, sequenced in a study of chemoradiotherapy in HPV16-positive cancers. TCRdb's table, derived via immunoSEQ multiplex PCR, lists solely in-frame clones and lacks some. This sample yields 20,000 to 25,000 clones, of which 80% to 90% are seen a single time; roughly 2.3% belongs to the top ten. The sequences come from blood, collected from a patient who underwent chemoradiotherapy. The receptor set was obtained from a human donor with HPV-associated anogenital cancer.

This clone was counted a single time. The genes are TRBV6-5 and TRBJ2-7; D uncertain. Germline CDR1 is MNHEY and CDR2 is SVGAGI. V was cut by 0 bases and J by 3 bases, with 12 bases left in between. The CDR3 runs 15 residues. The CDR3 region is CASSYSSGLSYEQYF. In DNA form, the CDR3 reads TGTGCCAGCAGTTACTCATCAGGCCTCAGCTACGAGCAGTACTTC.

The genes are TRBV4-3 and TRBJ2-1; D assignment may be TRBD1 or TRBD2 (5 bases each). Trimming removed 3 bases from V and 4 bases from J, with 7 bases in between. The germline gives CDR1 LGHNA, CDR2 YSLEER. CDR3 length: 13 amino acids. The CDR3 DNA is TGCGCCAGCAGCCAGGGACCGTACAATGAGCAGTTCTTC. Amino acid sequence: CASSQGPYNEQFF.

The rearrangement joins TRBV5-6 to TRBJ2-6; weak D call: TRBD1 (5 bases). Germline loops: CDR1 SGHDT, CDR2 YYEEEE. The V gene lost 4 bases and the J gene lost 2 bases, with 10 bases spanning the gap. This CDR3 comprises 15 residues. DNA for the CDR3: TGTGCCAGCAGCGCGACAGCTCCTGGGGCCAACGTCCTGACTTTC. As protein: CASSATAPGANVLTF.

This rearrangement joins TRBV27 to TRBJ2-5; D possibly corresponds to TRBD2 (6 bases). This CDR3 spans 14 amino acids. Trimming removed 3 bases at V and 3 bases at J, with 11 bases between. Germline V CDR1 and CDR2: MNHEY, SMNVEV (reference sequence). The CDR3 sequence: CASSFGSGEETQYF. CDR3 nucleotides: TGTGCCAGCAGTTTTGGGTCGGGGGAAGAGACCCAGTACTTC.

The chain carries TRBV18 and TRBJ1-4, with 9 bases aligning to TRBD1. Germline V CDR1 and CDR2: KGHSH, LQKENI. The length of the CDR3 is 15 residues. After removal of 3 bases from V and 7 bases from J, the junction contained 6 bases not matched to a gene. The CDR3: CASSPVQGAPEKLFF. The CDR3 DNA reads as TGTGCCAGCTCACCCGTACAGGGGGCGCCTGAAAAACTGTTTTTT.

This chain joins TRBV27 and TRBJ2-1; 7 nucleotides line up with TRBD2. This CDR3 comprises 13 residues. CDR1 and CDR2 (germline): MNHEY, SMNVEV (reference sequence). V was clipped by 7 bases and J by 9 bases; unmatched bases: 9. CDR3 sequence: CASKLGGGFEQFF. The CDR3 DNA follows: TGTGCCAGCAAATTAGGCGGGGGTTTTGAGCAGTTCTTC.

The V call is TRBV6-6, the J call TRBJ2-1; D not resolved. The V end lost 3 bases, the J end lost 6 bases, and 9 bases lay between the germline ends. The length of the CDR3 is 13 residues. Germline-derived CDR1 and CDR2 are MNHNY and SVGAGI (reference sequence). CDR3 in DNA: TGTGCCAGCAGTTATTTAGCTGGCAATGAGCAGTTCTTC. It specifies CASSYLAGNEQFF.

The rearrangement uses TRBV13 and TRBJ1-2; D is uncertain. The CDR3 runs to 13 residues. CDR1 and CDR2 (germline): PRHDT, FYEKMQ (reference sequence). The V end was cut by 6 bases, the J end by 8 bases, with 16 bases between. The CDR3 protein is CASSPTGRRGYTF. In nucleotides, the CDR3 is TGTGCCAGCAGTCCTACCGGCCGGCGGGGCTACACCTTC.

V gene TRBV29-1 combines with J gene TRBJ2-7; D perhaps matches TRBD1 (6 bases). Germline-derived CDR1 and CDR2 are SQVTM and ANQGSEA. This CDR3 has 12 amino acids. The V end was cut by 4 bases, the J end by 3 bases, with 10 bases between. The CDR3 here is CSVGRDNYEQYF. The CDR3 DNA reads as TGCAGCGTTGGACGGGACAACTACGAGCAGTACTTC.

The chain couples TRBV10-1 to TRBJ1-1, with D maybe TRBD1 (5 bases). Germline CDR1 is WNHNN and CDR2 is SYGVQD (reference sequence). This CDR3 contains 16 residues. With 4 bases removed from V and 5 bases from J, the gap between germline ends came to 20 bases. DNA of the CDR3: TGCGCCAGCAGTGTCCTCCGGGGCCCATGGGGAACTGAAGCTTTCTTT. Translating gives CASSVLRGPWGTEAFF.

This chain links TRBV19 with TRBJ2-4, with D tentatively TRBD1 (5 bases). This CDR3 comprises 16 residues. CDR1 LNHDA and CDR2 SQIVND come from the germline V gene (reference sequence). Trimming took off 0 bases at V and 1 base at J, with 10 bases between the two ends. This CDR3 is CASSIEGNRAKNIQYF. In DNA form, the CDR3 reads TGTGCCAGTAGTATAGAGGGTAACAGGGCCAAAAACATTCAGTACTTC.

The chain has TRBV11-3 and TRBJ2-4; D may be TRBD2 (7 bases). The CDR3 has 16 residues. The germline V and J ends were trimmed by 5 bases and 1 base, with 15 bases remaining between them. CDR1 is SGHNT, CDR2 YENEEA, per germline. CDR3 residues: CASSTHGGAAKNIQYF. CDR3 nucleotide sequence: TGTGCCAGCAGCACCCATGGGGGGGCTGCCAAAAACATTCAGTACTTC.

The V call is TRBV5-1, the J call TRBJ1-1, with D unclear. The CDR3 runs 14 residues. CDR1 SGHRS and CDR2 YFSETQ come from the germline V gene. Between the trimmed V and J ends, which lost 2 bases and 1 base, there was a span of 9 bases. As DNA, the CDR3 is TGCGCCAGCAGCTTAATGGTTGGGAACACTGAAGCTTTCTTT. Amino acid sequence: CASSLMVGNTEAFF.

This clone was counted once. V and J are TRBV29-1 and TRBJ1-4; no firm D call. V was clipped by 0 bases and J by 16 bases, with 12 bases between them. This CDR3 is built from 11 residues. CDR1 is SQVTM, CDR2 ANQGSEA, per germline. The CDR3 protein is CSVEDREWRFF. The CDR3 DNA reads TGCAGCGTTGAAGATCGGGAATGGAGGTTTTTT.

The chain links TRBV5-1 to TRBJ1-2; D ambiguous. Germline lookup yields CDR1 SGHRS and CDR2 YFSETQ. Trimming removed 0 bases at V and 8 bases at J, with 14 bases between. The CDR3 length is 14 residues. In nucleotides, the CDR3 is TGCGCCAGCAGCTTGGAGGTTGGGGATAGAGGCTACACCTTC. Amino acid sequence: CASSLEVGDRGYTF.

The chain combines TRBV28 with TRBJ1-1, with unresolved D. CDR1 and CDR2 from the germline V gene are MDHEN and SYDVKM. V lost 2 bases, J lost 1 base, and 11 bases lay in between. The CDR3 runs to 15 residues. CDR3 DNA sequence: TGTGCCAGCAGTTTAGTCGGCCCAGCGAACACTGAAGCTTTCTTT. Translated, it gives CASSLVGPANTEAFF.

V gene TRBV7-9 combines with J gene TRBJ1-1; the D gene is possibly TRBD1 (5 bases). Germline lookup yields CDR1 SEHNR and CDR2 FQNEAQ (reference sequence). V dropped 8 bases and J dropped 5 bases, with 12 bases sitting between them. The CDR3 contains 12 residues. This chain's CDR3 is CASRFGGTEAFF. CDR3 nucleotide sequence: TGTGCCAGCCGTTTTGGGGGGACTGAAGCTTTCTTT.

CDR3: CASSGQGFGTEAFF. For the CDR3, the DNA is TGTGCCAGCAGCGGACAGGGGTTTGGCACTGAAGCTTTCTTT. V gene TRBV9 combines with J gene TRBJ1-1; 8 nucleotides match TRBD1. Per germline, CDR1 SGDLS and CDR2 YYNGEE. This CDR3 is built from 14 residues. V trimming: 3 bases; J trimming: 4 bases; junction bases outside the gene matches: 5.

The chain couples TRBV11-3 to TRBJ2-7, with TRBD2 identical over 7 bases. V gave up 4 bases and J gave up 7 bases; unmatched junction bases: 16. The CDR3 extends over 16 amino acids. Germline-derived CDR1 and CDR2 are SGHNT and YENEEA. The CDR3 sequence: CASSSSGAGLFGEQYF. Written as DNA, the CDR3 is TGTGCCAGCAGCTCTAGCGGCGCGGGGTTATTCGGAGAGCAGTACTTC.

The CDR3 coding sequence is TGTGCCAGCAGTTACTCCAAGAGTAGCAATCAGCCCCAGCATTTT. It yields the protein CASSYSKSSNQPQHF. The chain recombines TRBV6-5 with TRBJ1-5; D is unresolved. Germline CDR1 and CDR2: MNHEY and SVGAGI. The germline V and J ends were trimmed by 0 bases and 0 bases, with 6 bases remaining between them. The CDR3 is 15 amino acids.

Written as DNA, the CDR3 is TGTGCCAGCAGCCGAACGACAGGGGATGGCTACACCTTC. Translation: CASSRTTGDGYTF. This sequence joins TRBV5-6 and TRBJ1-2; TRBD1 matches 8 bases. This CDR3 has 13 residues. In germline, CDR1 is SGHDT, CDR2 YYEEEE. The ends lost 4 bases at V and 6 bases at J; junction bases unmatched: 5.

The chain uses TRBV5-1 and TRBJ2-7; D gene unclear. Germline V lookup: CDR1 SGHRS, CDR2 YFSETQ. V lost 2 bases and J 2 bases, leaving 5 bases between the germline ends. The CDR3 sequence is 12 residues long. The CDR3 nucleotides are TGCGCCAGCAGCTTCTTGCCCTACGAGCAGTACTTC. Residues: CASSFLPYEQYF. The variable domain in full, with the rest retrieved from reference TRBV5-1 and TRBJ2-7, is KAGVTQTPRYLIKTRGQQVTLSCSPISGHRSVSWYQQTPGQGLQFLFEYFSETQRNKGNFPGRFSGRQFSNSRSEMNVSTLELGDSALYLCASSFLPYEQYFGPGTRLTVT.

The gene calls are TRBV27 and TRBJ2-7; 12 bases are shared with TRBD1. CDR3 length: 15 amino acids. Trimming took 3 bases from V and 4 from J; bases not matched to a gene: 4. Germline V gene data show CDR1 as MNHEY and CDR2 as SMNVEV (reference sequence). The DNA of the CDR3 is TGTGCCAGCAGTTTTTTGGGACAGGGGGCGTACGAGCAGTACTTC. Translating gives CASSFLGQGAYEQYF.

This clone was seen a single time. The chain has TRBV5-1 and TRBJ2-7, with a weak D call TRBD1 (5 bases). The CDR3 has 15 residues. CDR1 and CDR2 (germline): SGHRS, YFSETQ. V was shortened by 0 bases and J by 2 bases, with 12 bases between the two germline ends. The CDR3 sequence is CASSLVPGLTYEQYF. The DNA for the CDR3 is TGCGCCAGCAGCTTGGTTCCAGGGCTTACCTACGAGCAGTACTTC.

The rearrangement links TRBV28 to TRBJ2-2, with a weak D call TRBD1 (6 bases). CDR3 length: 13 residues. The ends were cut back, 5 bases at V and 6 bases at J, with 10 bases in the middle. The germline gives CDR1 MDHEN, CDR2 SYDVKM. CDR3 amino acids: CASSPRGSGELFF. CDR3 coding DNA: TGTGCCAGCAGTCCCAGGGGCTCCGGGGAGCTGTTTTTT. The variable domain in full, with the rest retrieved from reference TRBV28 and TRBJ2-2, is DVKVTQSSRYLVKRTGEKVFLECVQDMDHENMFWYRQDPGLGLRLIYFSYDVKMKEKGDIPEGYSVSREKKERFSLILESASTNQTSMYLCASSPRGSGELFFGEGSRLTVL.

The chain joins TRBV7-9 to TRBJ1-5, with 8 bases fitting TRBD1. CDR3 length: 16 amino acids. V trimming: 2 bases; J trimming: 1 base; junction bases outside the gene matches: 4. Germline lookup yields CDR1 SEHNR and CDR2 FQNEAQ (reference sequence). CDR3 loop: CASSLSDRGSNQPQHF. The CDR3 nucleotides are TGTGCCAGCAGCTTATCTGACAGGGGCAGCAATCAGCCCCAGCATTTT.

CDR3 DNA sequence: TGTGCCACCGGCAAGGGTATCCAATCTAATGAAAAACTGTTTTTT. Its protein product is CATGKGIQSNEKLFF. The chain has TRBV19 and TRBJ1-4; no clear D gene. This CDR3 region has 15 residues. Trimming took 10 bases from V and 3 from J, leaving 18 bases between them. The germline V gene encodes CDR1 LNHDA and CDR2 SQIVND (reference sequence). Full variable domain (outside the CDR3, taken from reference TRBV19 and TRBJ1-4): DGGITQSPKYLFRKEGQNVTLSCEQNLNHDAMYWYRQDPGQGLRLIYYSQIVNDFQKGDIAEGYSVSREKKESFPLTVTSAQKNPTAFYLCATGKGIQSNEKLFFGSGTQLSVL.

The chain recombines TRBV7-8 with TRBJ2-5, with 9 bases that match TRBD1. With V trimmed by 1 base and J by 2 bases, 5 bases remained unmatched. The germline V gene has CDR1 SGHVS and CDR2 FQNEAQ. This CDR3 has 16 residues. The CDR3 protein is CASSLGTGTGQETQYF. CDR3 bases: TGTGCCAGCAGCTTAGGTACAGGGACAGGGCAAGAGACCCAGTACTTC.

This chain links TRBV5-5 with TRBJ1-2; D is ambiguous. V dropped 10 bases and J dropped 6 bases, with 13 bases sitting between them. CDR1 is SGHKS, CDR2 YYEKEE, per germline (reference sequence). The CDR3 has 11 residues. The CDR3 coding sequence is TGTGCCTCAGGCCCGGCGGATGGCTACACCTTC. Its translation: CASGPADGYTF.